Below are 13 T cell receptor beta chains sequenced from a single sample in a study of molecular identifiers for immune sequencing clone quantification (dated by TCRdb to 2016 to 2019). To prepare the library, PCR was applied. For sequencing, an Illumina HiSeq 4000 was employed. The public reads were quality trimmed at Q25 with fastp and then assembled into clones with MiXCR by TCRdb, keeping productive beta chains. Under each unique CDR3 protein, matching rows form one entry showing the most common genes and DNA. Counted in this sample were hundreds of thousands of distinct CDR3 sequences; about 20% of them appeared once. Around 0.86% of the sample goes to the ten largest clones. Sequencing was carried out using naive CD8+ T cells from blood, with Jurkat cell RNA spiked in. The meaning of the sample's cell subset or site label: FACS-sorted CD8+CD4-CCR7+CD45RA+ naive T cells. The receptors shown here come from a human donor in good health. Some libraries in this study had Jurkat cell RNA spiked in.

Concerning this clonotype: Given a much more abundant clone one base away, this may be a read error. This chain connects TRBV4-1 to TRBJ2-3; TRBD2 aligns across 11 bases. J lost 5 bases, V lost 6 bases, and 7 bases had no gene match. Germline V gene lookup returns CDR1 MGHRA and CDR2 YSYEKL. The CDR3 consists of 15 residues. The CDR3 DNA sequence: TGCGCCAGCAGTAATAGCGGGGGGGGGGGAGATACGCAGTATTTT. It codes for CASSNSGGGGDTQYF.

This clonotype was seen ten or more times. The CDR3 loop reads CASSLPAGATEAFF. CDR3 nucleotides: TGTGCCAGCAGCTTACCGGCGGGGGCCACTGAAGCTTTCTTT. The gene calls are TRBV7-9 and TRBJ1-1; D is perhaps TRBD1 (6 bases). This CDR3 comprises 14 residues. Germline CDR1 is SEHNR and CDR2 is FQNEAQ (reference sequence). The germline V and J ends were trimmed by 2 bases and 4 bases, with 11 bases remaining between them.

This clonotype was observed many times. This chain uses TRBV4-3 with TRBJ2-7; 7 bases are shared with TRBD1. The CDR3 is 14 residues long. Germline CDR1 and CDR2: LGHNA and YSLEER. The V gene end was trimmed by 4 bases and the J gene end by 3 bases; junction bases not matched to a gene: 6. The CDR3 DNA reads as TGCGCCAGCAGCCCGACCGGGACAGTCTACGAGCAGTACTTC. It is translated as CASSPTGTVYEQYF.

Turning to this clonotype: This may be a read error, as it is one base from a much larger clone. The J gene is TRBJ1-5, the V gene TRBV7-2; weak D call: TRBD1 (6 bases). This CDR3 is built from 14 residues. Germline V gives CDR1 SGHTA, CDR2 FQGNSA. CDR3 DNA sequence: TGTGCCGGCAGAGAGGCGAGGGGGGATCAGCCCCAGCATTTT. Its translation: CAGREARGDQPQHF.

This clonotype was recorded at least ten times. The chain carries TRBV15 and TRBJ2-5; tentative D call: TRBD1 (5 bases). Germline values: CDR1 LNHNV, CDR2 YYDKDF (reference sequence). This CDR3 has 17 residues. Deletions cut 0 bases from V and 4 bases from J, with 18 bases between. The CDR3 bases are TGTGCCACCAGCAGAGAAAACCCCAGGGTTTTTTCAGAGACCCAGTACTTC. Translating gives CATSRENPRVFSETQYF. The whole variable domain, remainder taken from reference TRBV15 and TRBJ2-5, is DAMVIQNPRYQVTQFGKPVTLSCSQTLNHNVMYWYQQKSSQAPKLLFHYYDKDFNNEADTPDNFQSRRPNTSFCFLDIRSPGLGDTAMYLCATSRENPRVFSETQYFGPGTRLLVL.

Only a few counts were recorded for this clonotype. The DNA of the CDR3 is TGTGCCAGCATCCCGAGACAGGGGGCTCCCACTGAAGCTTTCTTT. Translating it yields CASIPRQGAPTEAFF. This chain joins TRBV6-2 or TRBV6-3 and TRBJ1-1, with 10 bases matching TRBD1. The germline V gene encodes CDR1 MNHEY and CDR2 SVGEGT. V shed 7 bases and J 4 bases; nucleotides not matched to a gene: 9. The CDR3 has 15 residues.

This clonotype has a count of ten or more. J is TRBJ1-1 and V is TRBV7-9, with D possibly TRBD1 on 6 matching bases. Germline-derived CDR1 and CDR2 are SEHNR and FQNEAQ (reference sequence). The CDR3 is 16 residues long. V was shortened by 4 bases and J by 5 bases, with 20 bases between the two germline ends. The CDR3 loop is CASSSGPGQLGTEAFF. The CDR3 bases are TGTGCCAGCAGCTCCGGTCCTGGACAGCTGGGGACTGAAGCTTTCTTT. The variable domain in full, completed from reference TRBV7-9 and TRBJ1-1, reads DTGVSQNPRHKITKRGQNVTFRCDPISEHNRLYWYRQTLGQGPEFLTYFQNEAQLEKSRLLSDRFSAERPKGSFSTLEIQRTEQGDSAMYLCASSSGPGQLGTEAFFGQGTRLTVV.

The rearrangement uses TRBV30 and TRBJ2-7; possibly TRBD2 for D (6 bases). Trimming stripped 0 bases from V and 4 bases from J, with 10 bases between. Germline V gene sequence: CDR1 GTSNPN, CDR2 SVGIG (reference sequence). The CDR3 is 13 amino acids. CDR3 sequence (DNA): TGTGCCTGGAGTGTATCGGCGGGATACGAGCAGTACTTC. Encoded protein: CAWSVSAGYEQYF.

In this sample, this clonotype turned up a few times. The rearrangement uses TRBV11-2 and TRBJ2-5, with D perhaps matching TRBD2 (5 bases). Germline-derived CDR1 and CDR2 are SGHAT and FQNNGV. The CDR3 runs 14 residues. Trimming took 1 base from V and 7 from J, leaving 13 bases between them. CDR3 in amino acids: CASSLGFGMGTQYF. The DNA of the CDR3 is TGTGCCAGCAGCTTAGGGTTCGGGATGGGGACCCAGTACTTC.

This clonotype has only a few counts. In nucleotides, the CDR3 is TGTGCCACCAGTGACAATACAGGGACACTAATTAACACCGGGGAGCTGTTTTTT. Residues: CATSDNTGTLINTGELFF. V gene TRBV24-1 combines with J gene TRBJ2-2; maybe TRBD1 (6 bases). The germline V and J ends were trimmed by 4 bases and 2 bases, with 19 bases remaining between them. The germline V gene has CDR1 KGHDR and CDR2 SFDVKD. The CDR3 runs 18 residues.

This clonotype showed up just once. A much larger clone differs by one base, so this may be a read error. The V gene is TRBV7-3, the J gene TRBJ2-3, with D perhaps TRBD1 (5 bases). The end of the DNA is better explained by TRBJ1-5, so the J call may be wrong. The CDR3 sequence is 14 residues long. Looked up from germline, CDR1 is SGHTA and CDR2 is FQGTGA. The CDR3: CASSFSLGADTQHF. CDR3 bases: TGTGCCAGCAGCTTCAGTCTCGGGGCAGATACGCAGCATTTT.

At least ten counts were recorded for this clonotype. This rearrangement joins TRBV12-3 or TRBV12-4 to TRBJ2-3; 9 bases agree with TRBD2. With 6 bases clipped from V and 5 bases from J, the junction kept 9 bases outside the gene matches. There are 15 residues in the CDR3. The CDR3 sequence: CASSPRLAGRDTQYF. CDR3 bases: TGTGCCAGCAGCCCCAGGCTAGCGGGACGAGATACGCAGTATTTT.

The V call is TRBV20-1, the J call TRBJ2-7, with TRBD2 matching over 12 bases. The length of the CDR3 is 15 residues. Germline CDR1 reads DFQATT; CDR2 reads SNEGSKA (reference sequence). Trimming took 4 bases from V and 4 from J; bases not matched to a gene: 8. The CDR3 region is CSATPTSGSVYEQYF. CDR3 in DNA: TGCAGTGCTACTCCGACTAGCGGGAGTGTTTACGAGCAGTACTTC.